One and the same sample provided the 5 T cell receptor beta chains below, sequenced in a study of blood T cell repertoires in COVID-19. Measured with immunoSEQ multiplex PCR; TCRdb has only the in-frame clones, and not every one. The data show 320,000 or so clones, roughly 87% seen once. Sequencing was done on a sample of PBMCs or T cells enriched from blood (not recorded which). The receptors here all came from a woman in her 30s who had recovered from COVID-19.

This clone showed up just a few times. CDR3 DNA sequence: TGTGCCAGCAGTTACCGGGACAGGAGCGAAAAACTGTTTTTT. This sequence encodes CASSYRDRSEKLFF. The V call is TRBV6-5, the J call TRBJ1-4, with 8 bases matching TRBD1. The CDR3 length is 14 residues. The ends lost 2 bases at V and 8 bases at J; junction bases unmatched: 4. Germline-derived CDR1 and CDR2 are MNHEY and SVGAGI.

This chain connects TRBV7-2 to TRBJ1-2; a possible D gene is TRBD1 (5 bases). The CDR3 runs 12 residues. Germline CDR1 SGHTA, CDR2 FQGNSA. The V and J ends lost 7 bases and 7 bases respectively, with 13 bases between them. CDR3 bases: TGTGCCAGCAAGGTGGCCGGGGGTGGCTACACCTTC. Residues: CASKVAGGGYTF.

The chain recombines TRBV23-1 with TRBJ1-2; D not resolved. TRBV23-1 carries the ORF label, with uncertain function. V was shortened by 4 bases and J by 1 base, with 7 bases between the two germline ends. This CDR3 contains 13 residues. The CDR3: CASSPQYNYGYTF. The CDR3 DNA reads TGCGCCAGCAGTCCTCAGTATAACTATGGCTACACCTTC.

The rearrangement joins TRBV19 to TRBJ1-2, with TRBD1 identical over 9 bases. V gave up 8 bases and J gave up 0 bases; unmatched junction bases: 7. CDR3 size: 15 residues. From germline, CDR1 is LNHDA and CDR2 SQIVND (reference sequence). This chain's CDR3 is CASRQTGGSNYGYTF. The CDR3 DNA reads as TGTGCCAGTCGACAAACAGGGGGCTCTAACTATGGCTACACCTTC.

This clone was seen once. This chain joins TRBV11-1 and TRBJ1-6; maybe TRBD1 (5 bases). The V end lost 5 bases, the J end lost 7 bases, and 15 bases lay between the germline ends. CDR3 length: 15 residues. Germline CDR1 reads SGHAT; CDR2 reads FQDESV (reference sequence). The CDR3 coding sequence is TGTGCCAGCAGCCCCTCGCGGCAGGGCAATTCACCCCTCCACTTT. Its protein is CASSPSRQGNSPLHF.